The T cell receptor (beta chain) under discussion was sequenced for a study of blood T cells in healthy people across ages. The CDR3 loop spans 15 amino acids. Primers used in a second PCR of roughly 6 to 12 cycles were a sample-barcoded 5' primer and a J-beta primer mix. TCRdb re-derived calls from the 5' RACE reads in MiXCR, one entry per CDR3 protein. The table lists 800,000 to 950,000 distinct CDR3 sequences, 25% to 30% of them singletons. These data also featured in a second study, about T cells of mothers and their children.

What was sequenced was blood. The rearrangement links TRBV21-1 to TRBJ1-5; the table's D call, TRBD1, has no DNA check behind it. TRBV21-1 is a pseudogene locus. The TCR comes from a woman aged 40 to 49 in good health. In DNA, the CDR3 is TGTGCCAGCAGCAAGGGCAGGGCACGCAATCAGCCCCAGCATTTT. It yields the protein CASSKGRARNQPQHF.